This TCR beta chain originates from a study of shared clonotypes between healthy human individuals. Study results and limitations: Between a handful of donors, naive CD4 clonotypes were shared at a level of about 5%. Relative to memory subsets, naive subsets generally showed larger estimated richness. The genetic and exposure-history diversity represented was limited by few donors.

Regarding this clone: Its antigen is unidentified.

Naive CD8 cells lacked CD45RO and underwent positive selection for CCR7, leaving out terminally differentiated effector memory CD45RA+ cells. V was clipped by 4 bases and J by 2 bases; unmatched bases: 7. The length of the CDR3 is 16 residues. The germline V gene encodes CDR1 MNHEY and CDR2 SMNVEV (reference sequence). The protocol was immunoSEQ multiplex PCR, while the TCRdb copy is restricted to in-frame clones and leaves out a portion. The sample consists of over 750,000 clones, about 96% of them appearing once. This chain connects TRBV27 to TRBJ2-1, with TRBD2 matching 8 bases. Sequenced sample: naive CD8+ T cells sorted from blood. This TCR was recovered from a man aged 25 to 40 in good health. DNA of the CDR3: TGTGCCAGCAGTTCCTTAGCGGGACAAACCTACAATGAGCAGTTCTTC. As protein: CASSSLAGQTYNEQFF.